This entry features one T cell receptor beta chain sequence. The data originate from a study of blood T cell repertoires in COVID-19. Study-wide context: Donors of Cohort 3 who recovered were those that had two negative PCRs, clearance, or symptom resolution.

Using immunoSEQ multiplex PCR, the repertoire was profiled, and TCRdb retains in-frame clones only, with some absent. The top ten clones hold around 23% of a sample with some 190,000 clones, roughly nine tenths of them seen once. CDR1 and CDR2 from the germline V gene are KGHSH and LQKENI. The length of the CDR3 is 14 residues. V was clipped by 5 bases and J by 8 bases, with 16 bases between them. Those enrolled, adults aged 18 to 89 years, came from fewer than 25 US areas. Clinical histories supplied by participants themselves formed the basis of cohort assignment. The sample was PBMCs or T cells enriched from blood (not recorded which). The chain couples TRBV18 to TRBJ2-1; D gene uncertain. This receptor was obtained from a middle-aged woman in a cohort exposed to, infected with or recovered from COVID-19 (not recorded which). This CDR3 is CASSLVTRSDEQFF. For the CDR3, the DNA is TGTGCCAGCTCATTAGTGACGCGGTCGGATGAGCAGTTCTTC.